This TCR beta chain was found in a study of blood T cell repertoires in COVID-19. Study overall: Acute-phase and convalescent COVID-19 samples originated in the United States, Italy and Spain.

TCRdb keeps only in-frame clones here, not all; method: immunoSEQ multiplex PCR. The sample records 120,000 to 150,000 clones, around 80% being singletons. V lost 6 bases and J 7 bases, leaving 12 bases between the germline ends. Looked up from germline, CDR1 is SQVTM and CDR2 is ANQGSEA. The CDR3 contains 11 residues. The sample comprised peripheral blood. The chain is built from TRBV29-1 and TRBJ1-2; maybe TRBD1 (6 bases). The receptor was isolated from a woman aged 50 to 65 in a cohort sampled during active or convalescent COVID-19. CDR3 residues: CSVETGGGYTF. The CDR3 DNA sequence: TGCAGCGTAGAGACAGGCGGTGGCTACACCTTC.